This T cell receptor beta chain was retrieved from a study of T cell changes during pregnancy in multiple sclerosis. Here immunoSEQ multiplex PCR was the method, and the copy in TCRdb shows in-frame clones only, minus some. The table has about 97,000 clones, about 91% seen once. The germline CDR1 and CDR2 sequences are SGHTA and FQGNSA. The CDR3 is made up of 13 amino acids. Trimming cost V 3 bases and J 7 bases, with 11 bases left between them. The source material was peripheral blood, sampled in the second trimester of pregnancy. The clonotype was recovered from a female donor with multiple sclerosis, enrolled in a pregnancy study. The chain employs TRBV7-2 and TRBJ2-3; D might be TRBD2 (6 bases). CDR3 in amino acids: CASSFTAGYTQYF. In DNA, the CDR3 is TGTGCCAGCAGCTTTACGGCGGGGTATACGCAGTATTTT.